This is a list of T cell receptor beta chains from one sample in a study of blood T cell repertoires in COVID-19. Repertoires were generated with immunoSEQ multiplex PCR, while TCRdb's copy carries only in-frame clones and drops some. The sample contains tens of thousands of clones, about 85% of which appear only once. Source material: peripheral blood. The receptors originated from a human donor in a cohort sampled during active COVID-19. Each CDR3 is given with its conserved first and last residue. A D gene is named only where the DNA matches it firmly. Rows may omit the clone size; those that give it use once, few, many or a size class.

abundance,d_gene,v_gene,j_gene,CDR3nt,CDR3aa
NA,NA,TRBV3-1/TRBV3-2,TRBJ1-1,TGTGCCAGCAGCCAAGCGACAGCGACTGAAGCTTTCTTT,CASSQATATEAFF
NA,TRBD1,TRBV7-9,TRBJ1-4,TGTGCCAGCAGCTTAGCTCAGGGGGCCAATGAAAAACTGTTTTTT,CASSLAQGANEKLFF
NA,TRBD1,TRBV2,TRBJ2-3,TGTGCCAGCAGTAGGGGACAGGGGGGAGTTACGGGCACAGATACGCAGTATTTT,CASSRGQGGVTGTDTQYF
NA,TRBD1,TRBV27,TRBJ1-2,TGTGCCAGCAGCCCGGACAGGGGGAATGGCTACACCTTC,CASSPDRGNGYTF
NA,NA,TRBV10-3,TRBJ1-2,TGTGCCATCTCAAAAGAACACCCCAACCTAGGTGGCTACACCTTC,CAISKEHPNLGGYTF
NA,NA,TRBV7-2,TRBJ2-2,TGTGCCAGCAGCTCCCCGGGACTGGGCAGCACCGGGGAGCTGTTTTTT,CASSSPGLGSTGELFF
few,NA,TRBV21-1,TRBJ1-5,TGTGCCAGCAGCCCACGACCTAACAGGGGGCTGGACCATCAGCCCCAGCATTTT,CASSPRPNRGLDHQPQHF
few,NA,TRBV28,TRBJ1-1,TGTGCCAGCAGTCTACAGCCGAACACTGAAGCTTTCTTT,CASSLQPNTEAFF
once,TRBD1,TRBV28,TRBJ1-4,TGTGCCAGCAGTTTATTGGGGACAGGGGTTGAAAAACTGTTTTTT,CASSLLGTGVEKLFF
NA,TRBD2,TRBV28,TRBJ2-7,TGTGCCAGCAGCCTAACTAGCGGGGGGACGGGCTACGAGCAGTACTTC,CASSLTSGGTGYEQYF
NA,NA,TRBV2,TRBJ2-1,TGTGCCAGCACGGGGGTACAATCCTACAATGAGCAGTTCTTC,CASTGVQSYNEQFF
NA,TRBD1,TRBV25-1,TRBJ2-5,TGTGCCAGCAGTGCAAAGAGACAGGGTGTTGAGACCCAGTACTTC,CASSAKRQGVETQYF
NA,TRBD1,TRBV27,TRBJ2-5,TGTGCCAGCAGTGCAGGGACAGGGCGAGGGGAGACCCAGTACTTC,CASSAGTGRGETQYF
NA,TRBD2,TRBV15,TRBJ2-1,TGTGCCACCAGCAGAGCTAAAGCGGGAGCAGGGTACAATGAGCAGTTCTTC,CATSRAKAGAGYNEQFF
NA,NA,TRBV9,TRBJ1-2,TGTGCCAGCAGCGTAGAGGGGGAAGGAGCTTATGGCTACACCTTC,CASSVEGEGAYGYTF
NA,NA,TRBV7-9,TRBJ1-5,TGTGCCAGCAGCTCGGACAGCTACAATCAGCCCCAGCATTTT,CASSSDSYNQPQHF
NA,TRBD2,TRBV3-1/TRBV3-2,TRBJ2-1,TGTGCCAGCAGCCATTGGACTAGGGACTACAATGAGCAGTTCTTC,CASSHWTRDYNEQFF
NA,NA,TRBV10-2,TRBJ2-5,TGCGCCAGCAGTGAGCGGCAAGAGACCCAGTACTTC,CASSERQETQYF
NA,NA,TRBV5-1,TRBJ2-1,TGCGCCAGCAGCTTGGGAGCGGCGAGCTCCTACAATGAGCAGTTCTTC,CASSLGAASSYNEQFF
few,TRBD2,TRBV23-1,TRBJ2-3,TGCGCCAGCAGGGAGGCGGGAGGAAAAAGCACAGATACGCAGTATTTT,CASREAGGKSTDTQYF
NA,TRBD1,TRBV18,TRBJ1-4,TGTGCCAGCTCACCCAACAGGGGTACTAATGAAAAACTGTTTTTT,CASSPNRGTNEKLFF
NA,NA,TRBV9,TRBJ1-1,TGTGCCAGCAGCGGAACAGGGTCACCTGAAGCTTTCTTT,CASSGTGSPEAFF
NA,NA,TRBV28,TRBJ2-1,TGTGCCAGCAGTTTTCTGCGCGGAAGCTCCTACAATGAGCAGTTCTTC,CASSFLRGSSYNEQFF
NA,TRBD1,TRBV4-1,TRBJ1-3,TGCGCCAGCAGCCAGGACAGGGGAGCTGGAAACACCATATATTTT,CASSQDRGAGNTIYF
once,TRBD1,TRBV7-8,TRBJ2-5,TGTGCCAGCAGCCTACGGGACAGGGAGGAGACCCAGTACTTC,CASSLRDREETQYF
NA,TRBD2,TRBV6-6,TRBJ2-1,TGTGCCAGCAGTTACGGGATAGCGGGAGACGCGGGTGAGCAGTTCTTC,CASSYGIAGDAGEQFF
NA,NA,TRBV30,TRBJ1-6,TGTGCCTGGAGTGTCAGGGGAGATTCACCCCTCCACTTT,CAWSVRGDSPLHF
NA,TRBD1,TRBV5-1,TRBJ1-2,TGCGCCAGCAGTGTGATGGACAGGGCGAACTATGGCTACACCTTC,CASSVMDRANYGYTF
few,NA,TRBV6-2/TRBV6-3,TRBJ1-5,TGTGCCAGCAGTTATCTCGCGGGTAACAATCAGCCCCAGCATTTT,CASSYLAGNNQPQHF
NA,TRBD1,TRBV18,TRBJ1-4,TGTGCCAGCTCGGCCGGGGACAGGGTTGGAAAACTGTTTTTT,CASSAGDRVGKLFF
NA,NA,TRBV9,TRBJ2-2,TGTGCCAGCAGCGGGGGGACTGTCGGTCCGGGGGAGCTGTTTTTT,CASSGGTVGPGELFF
NA,NA,TRBV7-2,TRBJ2-3,TGTGCCAGCAGCTTACAGGGGTCTTGGGATGATACGCAGTATTTT,CASSLQGSWDDTQYF
NA,NA,TRBV6-5,TRBJ1-1,TGTGCCTCTTACTTCAGGGGCACTGAAGCTTTCTTT,CASYFRGTEAFF
NA,NA,TRBV2,TRBJ2-3,TGTGCCAGCAGGGTCTTGGACACCAGCACAGATACGCAGTATTTT,CASRVLDTSTDTQYF
NA,NA,TRBV6-5,TRBJ1-2,TGTGCCAGCAGTTCACCGGGAGGCCCGAACTATGGCTACACCTTC,CASSSPGGPNYGYTF
NA,NA,TRBV20-1,TRBJ1-2,TGCAGCCCGGGCTATGGCTACACCTTC,CSPGYGYTF
NA,TRBD2,TRBV19,TRBJ2-7,TGTGCCAGTAGTATTCGGTCAGCGGGGCCCTACGAGCAGTACTTC,CASSIRSAGPYEQYF
NA,NA,TRBV21-1,TRBJ1-3,TGTGCCAGGGACAGGGGGCCCGGAAACACCATATATTTT,CARDRGPGNTIYF
NA,NA,TRBV6-5,TRBJ1-1,TGTGCCAGCAGTTTACCGCAGGGGCGCAATACTGAAGCTTTCTTT,CASSLPQGRNTEAFF
once,NA,TRBV10-3,TRBJ2-7,TGTGCCTTGGGCCGCGGGACAGCGTACGAGCAGTACTTC,CALGRGTAYEQYF
once,NA,TRBV11-2,TRBJ2-5,TGTGCCAGCAGCCTTACTGGAGGCAGGTCCCAAGAGACCCAGTACTTC,CASSLTGGRSQETQYF
NA,TRBD2,TRBV3-1/TRBV3-2,TRBJ2-1,TGTGCCACCAGGACTAGCGGGAGGGTCGATGAGCAGTTCTTC,CATRTSGRVDEQFF
NA,NA,TRBV15,TRBJ2-5,TGTGCCACCAGCAGAGGACTCGGGGGAGAGACCCAGTACTTC,CATSRGLGGETQYF
NA,TRBD1,TRBV27,TRBJ1-6,TGTGCCAGCAGTTCAACCGGGACAGGGGATCGTTCACCCCTCCACTTT,CASSSTGTGDRSPLHF
NA,TRBD2,TRBV19,TRBJ2-7,TGTGCCAGTAGTATGAGCGGGAGCGTCTACGAGCAGTACTTC,CASSMSGSVYEQYF
NA,TRBD2,TRBV7-3,TRBJ2-5,TGTGCCAGCAGCCCTAGCGGAGTCCAAGAGACCCAGTACTTC,CASSPSGVQETQYF
NA,TRBD1,TRBV7-9,TRBJ1-1,TGTGCCACAAGGACAGGGCCCACTTCGAACACTGAAGCTTTCTTT,CATRTGPTSNTEAFF
NA,NA,TRBV18,TRBJ1-2,TGTGCCAGCTCACCCGATGGGACTCGGGCTAACTATGGCTACACCTTC,CASSPDGTRANYGYTF
NA,NA,TRBV5-8,TRBJ1-5,TGTGCCAGCAGCTTGGGGACTACCCTTCTCGGTCAGCCCCAGCATTTT,CASSLGTTLLGQPQHF
NA,NA,TRBV7-9,TRBJ1-5,TGTGCCAGCACCCCCGGGAGGGCAGGGGACGGCAATCAGCCCCAGCATTTT,CASTPGRAGDGNQPQHF
NA,TRBD2,TRBV6-5,TRBJ2-7,TGTGCCAGCAGTTACTCGAAGGTGGGAGGGCCGTACGAGCAGTACTTC,CASSYSKVGGPYEQYF
NA,NA,TRBV29-1,TRBJ2-5,TGCAGCGTTAACATAGGAGGTGGGCCTCAAGAGACCCAGTACTTC,CSVNIGGGPQETQYF
NA,NA,TRBV19,TRBJ1-5,TGTGCCAGTACCGAAATACAGGGACAGCCCCAGCATTTT,CASTEIQGQPQHF
NA,TRBD1,TRBV4-2,TRBJ2-7,TGTGCCAGCAGCCAAGGGGTACAGGGGCAGACCTACGAGCAGTACTTC,CASSQGVQGQTYEQYF
NA,NA,TRBV30,TRBJ1-5,TGTGCCTGGAGCGGGGGAGGGGGTCAGCCCCAGCATTTT,CAWSGGGGQPQHF